The T cell receptor beta chain described here comes from a study of T cells after posttransplantation cyclophosphamide. Busulfan-fludarabine conditioning, marrow transplant, and cyclophosphamide on days +3 and +4 were administered. The study, taken as a whole, reports: Blood and skin or GI T cell repertoires showed limited TRB overlap. Later blood repertoires were often dominated by clones from the donor CD8+ memory compartment.

This clone was recorded at least ten times. Its antigen is currently unknown. Profiling relied on immunoSEQ multiplex PCR, and the TCRdb table lists in-frame clones only, not all of them. The sample is made up of approximately 18,000 clones, none counted only once. The CDR3 is 14 amino acids. V lost 1 base and J lost 1, with 8 bases in between. Germline loops: CDR1 SGDLS, CDR2 YYNGEE. The sequence was obtained from a female patient in her 30s who received an allogeneic stem cell transplant from a related donor, was CMV-positive, and had no GVHD. Some T cells may be provided by the graft donor. The sequencing used PBMCs, collected after allogeneic stem cell transplant with posttransplant cyclophosphamide. The chain recombines TRBV9 with TRBJ2-5, with D possibly being TRBD1 (5 bases). The CDR3 nucleotides are TGTGCCAGCAGCGTAAAGGGGTCCCAAGAGACCCAGTACTTC. Protein sequence: CASSVKGSQETQYF.